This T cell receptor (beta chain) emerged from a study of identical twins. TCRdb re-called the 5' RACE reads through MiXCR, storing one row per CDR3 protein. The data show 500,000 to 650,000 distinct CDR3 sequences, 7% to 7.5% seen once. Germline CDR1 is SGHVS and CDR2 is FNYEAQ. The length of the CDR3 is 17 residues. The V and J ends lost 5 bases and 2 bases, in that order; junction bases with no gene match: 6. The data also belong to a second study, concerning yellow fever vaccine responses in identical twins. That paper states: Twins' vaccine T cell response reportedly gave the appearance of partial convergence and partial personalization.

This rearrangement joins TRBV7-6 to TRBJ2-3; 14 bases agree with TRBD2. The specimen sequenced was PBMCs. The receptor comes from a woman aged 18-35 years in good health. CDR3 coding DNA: TGTGCCAGCAGCACCTCGACTAGCGGGGGGGACACAGATACGCAGTATTTT. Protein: CASSTSTSGGDTDTQYF. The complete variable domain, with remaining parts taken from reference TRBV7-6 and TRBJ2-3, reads GAGVSQSPRYKVTKRGQDVALRCDPISGHVSLYWYRQALGQGPEFLTYFNYEAQQDKSGLPNDRFSAERPEGSISTLTIQRTEQRDSAMYRCASSTSTSGGDTDTQYFGPGTRLTVL.